The 15 T cell receptor beta chains below come from one sample, sequenced in a study of preoperative IRX-2 immunotherapy in early breast cancer. The treatment denotes: preoperative locoregional IRX-2 cytokine immunotherapy. This table comes from immunoSEQ multiplex PCR, and its TCRdb copy is limited to in-frame clones, with some not included. The repertoire holds 40,000 to 45,000 clones, about 80% seen once, with approximately 1.1% in the top ten. This material consisted of tumor tissue, taken after IRX-2 immunotherapy. These receptors were obtained from a human donor with breast cancer.

The chain combines TRBV28 with TRBJ1-5, with 7 nucleotides matching TRBD1. CDR3 length: 15 residues. V shed 3 bases and J 3 bases; nucleotides not matched to a gene: 5. The germline V gene has CDR1 MDHEN and CDR2 SYDVKM. CDR3 region: CASSFGGGFNQPQHF. CDR3 DNA sequence: TGTGCCAGCAGTTTTGGAGGGGGCTTCAATCAGCCCCAGCATTTT. Full variable domain (remainder filled in from reference TRBV28 and TRBJ1-5): DVKVTQSSRYLVKRTGEKVFLECVQDMDHENMFWYRQDPGLGLRLIYFSYDVKMKEKGDIPEGYSVSREKKERFSLILESASTNQTSMYLCASSFGGGFNQPQHFGDGTRLSIL.

The rearrangement uses TRBV5-1 and TRBJ1-1; 8 positions agree with TRBD1. The V gene end was trimmed by 2 bases and the J gene end by 1 base; junction bases not matched to a gene: 10. The CDR3 is 17 amino acids. Germline CDR1 and CDR2: SGHRS and YFSETQ. This CDR3 reads CASSLTGGTTTNTEAFF. CDR3 nucleotide sequence: TGCGCCAGCAGCTTAACAGGGGGGACCACGACGAACACTGAAGCTTTCTTT.

This clone ranks as medium-sized. V is TRBV18 and J is TRBJ2-1; 9 nucleotides agree with TRBD1. The length of the CDR3 is 18 residues. Trimming at V came to 3 bases and at J to 2 bases, leaving 11 bases not matched to a gene. Germline V gives CDR1 KGHSH, CDR2 LQKENI. The CDR3, as DNA: TGTGCCAGCTCACCTCGCGCCCCGGGACAGGGAGCCTACAATGAGCAGTTCTTC. Its translation: CASSPRAPGQGAYNEQFF.

The CDR3 nucleotides read TGTGCCAGCAGTCCGGCCTGGAGGGGTACTGAAGCTTTCTTT. Amino acid sequence: CASSPAWRGTEAFF. The chain links TRBV28 to TRBJ1-1, with TRBD1 as a possible D gene (5 bases). Between the trimmed V and J ends, which lost 5 bases and 5 bases, there was a span of 15 bases. CDR1 is MDHEN, CDR2 SYDVKM, per germline. This CDR3 spans 14 amino acids.

The count of this clone is one. This chain joins TRBV4-1 and TRBJ2-7, with D uncertain. With 1 base removed from V and 0 bases from J, the gap between germline ends came to 4 bases. This CDR3 is built from 13 residues. Germline lookup yields CDR1 MGHRA and CDR2 YSYEKL. In nucleotides, the CDR3 is TGCGCCAGCAGCCAAGTTAACTCCTACGAGCAGTACTTC. It encodes CASSQVNSYEQYF.

The V call is TRBV19, the J call TRBJ2-2, with D perhaps assigned TRBD1 or TRBD2 (5 bases each). Between the trimmed V and J ends, which lost 8 bases and 6 bases, there was a span of 16 bases. CDR1 and CDR2 (germline): LNHDA, SQIVND (reference sequence). The CDR3 contains 14 residues. CDR3 sequence reads: CASSRAPGSGELFF. CDR3 DNA: TGTGCCAGTTCCAGGGCTCCGGGATCCGGGGAGCTGTTTTTT.

This clone was counted only a few times. This chain joins TRBV7-6 and TRBJ2-7, with D possibly TRBD1 on 5 matching bases. With 3 bases removed from V and 4 bases from J, the gap between germline ends came to 13 bases. CDR3 length: 14 amino acids. The germline V gene has CDR1 SGHVS and CDR2 FNYEAQ. The CDR3 reads CASSFSGSVYEQYF. CDR3 DNA: TGTGCCAGCAGCTTTTCAGGGTCGGTGTACGAGCAGTACTTC.

The J gene is TRBJ2-1, the V gene TRBV12-2; the D call in the table, TRBD2, was not verified against the DNA. TRBV12-2 is annotated as a pseudogene. CDR3 length: 15 amino acids. CDR3 amino acids: CASQEQRRSYNEQFF. For the CDR3, the DNA is TGTGCCAGTCAGGAGCAGCGCCGCTCCTACAATGAGCAGTTCTTC.

The chain recombines TRBV11-3 with TRBJ2-6, with D unclear. Per germline, CDR1 SGHNT and CDR2 YENEEA. Trimming removed 2 bases from V and 4 bases from J, with 9 bases in between. This CDR3 is 15 amino acids long. In DNA form, the CDR3 reads TGTGCCAGCAGCTTATCCGCCTCGGGGGCCAACGTCCTGACTTTC. It specifies CASSLSASGANVLTF.

The V and J genes are TRBV5-1 and TRBJ2-7; 12 positions match TRBD1. CDR3 size: 15 residues. J gave up 6 bases and V 0 bases, and 4 bases lay outside the gene matches. CDR1 is SGHRS, CDR2 YFSETQ, per germline. The CDR3 DNA follows: TGCGCCAGCAGCTTGGCGGGACAGGGGGCGGGCGAGCAGTACTTC. Protein product: CASSLAGQGAGEQYF.

The V call is TRBV6-7, the J call TRBJ2-2, with D maybe TRBD1 (5 bases). TRBV6-7 is placed among ORFs of uncertain function. V was shortened by 5 bases and J by 6 bases, with 13 bases between the two germline ends. CDR3 length: 14 residues. The CDR3: CASSVYRSAGELFF. The CDR3 coding sequence is TGTGCCAGCAGTGTATACAGGTCGGCCGGGGAGCTGTTTTTT.

In this sample, this clone turned up a few times. This CDR3 is CASSTPSRLAGGPSSYNEQFF. DNA of the CDR3: TGTGCCAGTAGCACTCCCTCTAGACTAGCGGGAGGGCCGAGCTCCTACAATGAGCAGTTCTTC. The V gene is TRBV19, the J gene TRBJ2-1, with 14 bases matching TRBD2. V trimming: 6 bases; J trimming: 0 bases; junction bases outside the gene matches: 16. CDR3 length: 21 residues. Germline assignment: CDR1 LNHDA and CDR2 SQIVND (reference sequence).

The CDR3 DNA reads as TGTGCCAGCAGTTTCGCGGGACTAGCGGGAGGGTTCTCTGGGGCCAACGTCCTGACTTTC. It encodes CASSFAGLAGGFSGANVLTF. The chain links TRBV28 to TRBJ2-6, with TRBD2 identical over 16 bases. J lost 0 bases, V lost 3 bases, and 5 bases had no gene match. CDR3 size: 20 residues. Germline-derived CDR1 and CDR2 are MDHEN and SYDVKM.

This clone was seen once. The chain couples TRBV5-1 to TRBJ2-7, with D possibly matching TRBD2 (5 bases). The V gene's germline CDR1 is SGHRS and CDR2 YFSETQ. This CDR3 is 16 amino acids long. V was shortened by 1 base and J by 0 bases, with 14 bases between the two germline ends. CDR3 in amino acids: CASSLLGGPSSYEQYF. CDR3 nucleotide sequence: TGCGCCAGCAGCTTGTTAGGCGGGCCGAGCTCCTACGAGCAGTACTTC.

The chain combines TRBV6-1 with TRBJ1-5; D ambiguous. This CDR3 is built from 13 residues. V gave up 1 base and J gave up 12 bases, with 13 bases separating them. CDR1 and CDR2 from the germline V gene are MNHNS and SASEGT. The CDR3 reads CASSEGGWGFQHF. The CDR3 DNA reads as TGTGCCAGCAGTGAAGGGGGTTGGGGTTTCCAGCATTTT.